This T cell receptor (beta chain) was identified during a study of early T cells in non-severe SARS-CoV-2 infection. Whole-study context: Whole-blood bulk RNA, unsorted, was sequenced, and chains were unpaired.

Study results and caveats: Anti-spike CD8 responses were favored by VDJdb matching, which missed private and CD4 specificities.

The CDR3 totals 14 residues. CDR1 and CDR2 from the germline V gene are DFQATT and SNEGSKA (reference sequence). Trimming removed 2 bases from V and 1 base from J, with 12 bases in between. Attachment of unique molecular identifiers was made to individual cDNA molecules. TCRdb called the 5' RACE reads again in MiXCR, with one record for every CDR3 protein. The top ten clones hold over 1.1% of a sample with 64,000 or so distinct CDR3 sequences, around 12% of them seen once. This clonotype has a handful of counts. Its specificity is unknown. The sequenced sample was whole blood, obtained at baseline. This receptor was taken from an adult who was a healthcare worker with PCR-confirmed SARS-CoV-2 infection or an uninfected control (not recorded which). The chain employs TRBV20-1 and TRBJ2-7; maybe TRBD1 (5 bases). CDR3 nucleotides: TGCAGTGCTAGAAGGGCAGGGCCTTCCTACGAGCAGTACTTC. Translating gives CSARRAGPSYEQYF.